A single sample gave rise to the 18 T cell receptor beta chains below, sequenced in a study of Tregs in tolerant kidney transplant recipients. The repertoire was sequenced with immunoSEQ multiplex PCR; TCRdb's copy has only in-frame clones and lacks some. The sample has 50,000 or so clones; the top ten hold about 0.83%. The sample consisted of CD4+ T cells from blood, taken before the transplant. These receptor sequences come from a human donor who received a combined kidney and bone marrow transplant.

The CDR3 is CASTEGQGGQETQYF. The sequenced CDR3 bases are TGTGCCAGCACCGAGGGACAGGGGGGCCAAGAGACC. J is TRBJ2-5 and V is TRBV7-7; TRBD1 matches 11 bases. The CDR3 is cut off 3 residues early in the read; its end comes from the germline J gene. Trimming at V came to 7 bases and at J to 1 base, leaving 5 bases not matched to a gene. Germline assignment: CDR1 SSHAT and CDR2 FNYEAQ (reference sequence). CDR3 length: 15 amino acids.

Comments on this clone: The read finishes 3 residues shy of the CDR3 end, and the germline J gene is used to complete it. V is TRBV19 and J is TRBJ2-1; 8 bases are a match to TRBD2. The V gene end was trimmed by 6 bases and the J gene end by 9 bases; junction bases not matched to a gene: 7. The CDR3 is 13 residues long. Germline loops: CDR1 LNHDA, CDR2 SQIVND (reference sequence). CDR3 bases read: TGTGCCAGTAGCGGGGGGGCCTTTTTTGAG. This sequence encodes CASSGGAFFE. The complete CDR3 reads CASSGGAFFEQFF.

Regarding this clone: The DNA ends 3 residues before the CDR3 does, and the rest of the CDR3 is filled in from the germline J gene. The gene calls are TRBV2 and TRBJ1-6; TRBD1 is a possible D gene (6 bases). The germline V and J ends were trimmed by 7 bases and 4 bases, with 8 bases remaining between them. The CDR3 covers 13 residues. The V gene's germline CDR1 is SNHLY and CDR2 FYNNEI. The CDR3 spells CASKTGYNSPLHF. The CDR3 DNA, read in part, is TGTGCCAGCAAGACAGGTTATAATTCACCC.

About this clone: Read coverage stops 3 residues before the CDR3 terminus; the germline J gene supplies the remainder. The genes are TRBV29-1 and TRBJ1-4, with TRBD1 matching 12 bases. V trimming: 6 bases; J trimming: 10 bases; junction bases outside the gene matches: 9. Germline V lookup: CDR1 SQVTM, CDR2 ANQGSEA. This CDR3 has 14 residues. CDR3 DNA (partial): TGCAGCGTCGCCACCGGGACAGGGGGCCCAAAA. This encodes CSVATGTGGPK. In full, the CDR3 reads CSVATGTGGPKLFF.

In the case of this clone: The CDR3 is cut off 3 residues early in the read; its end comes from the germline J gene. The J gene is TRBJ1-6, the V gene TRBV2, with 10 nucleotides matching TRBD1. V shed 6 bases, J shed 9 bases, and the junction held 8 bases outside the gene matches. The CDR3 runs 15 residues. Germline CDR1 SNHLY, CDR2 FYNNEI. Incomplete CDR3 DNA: TGTGCCAGCAGGAGCACAGACAGGGGGCCTTCACCC. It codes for CASRSTDRGPSP. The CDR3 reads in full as CASRSTDRGPSPLHF.

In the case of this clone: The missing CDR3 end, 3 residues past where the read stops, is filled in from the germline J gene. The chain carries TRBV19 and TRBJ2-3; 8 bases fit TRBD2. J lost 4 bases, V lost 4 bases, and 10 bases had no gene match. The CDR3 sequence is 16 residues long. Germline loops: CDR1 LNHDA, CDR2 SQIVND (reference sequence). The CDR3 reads CASSTLTSDHSDTQYF. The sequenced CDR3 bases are TGTGCCAGTAGTACCTTGACTAGCGACCACTCAGATACG.

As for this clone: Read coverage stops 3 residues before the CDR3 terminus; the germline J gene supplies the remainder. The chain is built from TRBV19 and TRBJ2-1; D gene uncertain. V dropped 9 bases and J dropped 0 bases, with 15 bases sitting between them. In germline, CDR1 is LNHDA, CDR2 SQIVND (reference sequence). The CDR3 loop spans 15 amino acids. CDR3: CASRPEQSSYNEQFF. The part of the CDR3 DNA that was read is TGTGCCAGCCGGCCAGAACAGAGCTCCTACAATGAG.

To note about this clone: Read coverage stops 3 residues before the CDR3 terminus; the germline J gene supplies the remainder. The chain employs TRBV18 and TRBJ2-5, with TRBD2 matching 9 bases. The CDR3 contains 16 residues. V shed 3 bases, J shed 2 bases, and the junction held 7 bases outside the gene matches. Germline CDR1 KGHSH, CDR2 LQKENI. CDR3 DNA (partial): TGTGCCAGCTCACCCCGCACTGGACTAGCGCAAGAGACC. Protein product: CASSPRTGLAQET. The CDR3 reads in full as CASSPRTGLAQETQYF.

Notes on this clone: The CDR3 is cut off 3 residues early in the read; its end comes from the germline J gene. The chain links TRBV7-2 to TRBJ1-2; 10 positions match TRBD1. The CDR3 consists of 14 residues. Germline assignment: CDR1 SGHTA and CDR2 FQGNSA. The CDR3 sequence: CASSPRQGAGGYTF. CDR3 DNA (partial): TGTGCCAGCAGCCCCAGACAGGGGGCTGGAGGC.

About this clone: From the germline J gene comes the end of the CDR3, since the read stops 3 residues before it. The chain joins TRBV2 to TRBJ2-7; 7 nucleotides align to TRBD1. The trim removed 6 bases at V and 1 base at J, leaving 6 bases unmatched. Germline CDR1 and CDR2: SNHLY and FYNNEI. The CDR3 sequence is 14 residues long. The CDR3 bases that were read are TGTGCCAGCAGACAACAGGGGCAGTCCTACGAG. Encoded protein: CASRQQGQSYE. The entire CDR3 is CASRQQGQSYEQYF.

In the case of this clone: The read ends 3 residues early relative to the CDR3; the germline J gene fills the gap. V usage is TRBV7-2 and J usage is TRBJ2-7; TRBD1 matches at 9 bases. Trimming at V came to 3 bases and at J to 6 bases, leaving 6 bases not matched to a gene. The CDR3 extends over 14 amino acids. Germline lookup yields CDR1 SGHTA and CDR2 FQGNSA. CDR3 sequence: CASSFAKQGAEQYF. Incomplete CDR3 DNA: TGTGCCAGCAGCTTCGCTAAACAGGGGGCCGAG.

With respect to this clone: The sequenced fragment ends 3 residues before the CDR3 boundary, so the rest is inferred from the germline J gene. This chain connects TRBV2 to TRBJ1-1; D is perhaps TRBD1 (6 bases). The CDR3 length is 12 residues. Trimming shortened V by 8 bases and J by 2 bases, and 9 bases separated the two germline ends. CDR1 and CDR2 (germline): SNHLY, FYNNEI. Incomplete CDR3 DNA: TGTGCCAGCCGGGACACTAACACTGAA. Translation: CASRDTNTE. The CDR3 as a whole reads CASRDTNTEAFF.

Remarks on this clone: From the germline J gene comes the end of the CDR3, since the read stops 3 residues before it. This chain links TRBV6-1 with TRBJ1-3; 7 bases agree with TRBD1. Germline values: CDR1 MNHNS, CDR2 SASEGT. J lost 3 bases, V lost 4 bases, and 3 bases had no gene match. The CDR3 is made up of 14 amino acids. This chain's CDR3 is CASSATGFGNTIYF. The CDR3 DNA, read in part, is TGTGCCAGCAGTGCGACAGGGTTTGGAAACACC.

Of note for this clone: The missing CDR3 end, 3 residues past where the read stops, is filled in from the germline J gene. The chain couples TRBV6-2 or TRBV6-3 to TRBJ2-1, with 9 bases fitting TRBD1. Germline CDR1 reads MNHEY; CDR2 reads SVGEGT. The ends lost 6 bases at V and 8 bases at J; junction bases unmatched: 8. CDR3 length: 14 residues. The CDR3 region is CASSPGQGSYEQFF. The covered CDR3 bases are TGTGCCAGCAGCCCGGGACAGGGTAGCTATGAG.

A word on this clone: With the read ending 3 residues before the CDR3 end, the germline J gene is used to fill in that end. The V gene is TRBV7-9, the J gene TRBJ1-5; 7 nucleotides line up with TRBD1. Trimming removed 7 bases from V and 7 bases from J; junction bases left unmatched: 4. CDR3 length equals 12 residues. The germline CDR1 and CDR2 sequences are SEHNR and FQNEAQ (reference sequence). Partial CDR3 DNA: TGTGCCAGCACCCAGGGGGAGCAGCCC. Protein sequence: CASTQGEQP. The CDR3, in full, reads CASTQGEQPQHF.

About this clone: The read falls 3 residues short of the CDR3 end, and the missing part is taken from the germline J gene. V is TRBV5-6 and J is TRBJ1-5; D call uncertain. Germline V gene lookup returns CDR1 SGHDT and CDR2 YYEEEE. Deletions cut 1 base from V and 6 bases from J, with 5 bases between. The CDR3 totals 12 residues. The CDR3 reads CASSLRGQPQHF. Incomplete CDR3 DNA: TGTGCCAGCAGCTTGAGAGGTCAGCCC.

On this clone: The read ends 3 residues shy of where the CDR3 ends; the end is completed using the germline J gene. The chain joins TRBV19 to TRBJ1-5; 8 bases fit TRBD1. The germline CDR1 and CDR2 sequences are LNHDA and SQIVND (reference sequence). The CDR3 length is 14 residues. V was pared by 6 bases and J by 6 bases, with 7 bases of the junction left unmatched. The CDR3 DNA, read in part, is TGTGCCAGTAGGGTGACAGGGGACGGTCAGCCC. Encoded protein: CASRVTGDGQP. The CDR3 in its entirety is CASRVTGDGQPQHF.

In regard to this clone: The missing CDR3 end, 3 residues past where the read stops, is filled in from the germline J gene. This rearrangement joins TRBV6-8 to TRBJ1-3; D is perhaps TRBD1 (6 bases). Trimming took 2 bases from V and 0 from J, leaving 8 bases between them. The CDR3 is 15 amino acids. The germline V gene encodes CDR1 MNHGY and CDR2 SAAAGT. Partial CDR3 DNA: TGTGCCAGCAGTTACAAGGACAGCTCTGGAAACACC. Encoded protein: CASSYKDSSGNT. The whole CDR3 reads CASSYKDSSGNTIYF.